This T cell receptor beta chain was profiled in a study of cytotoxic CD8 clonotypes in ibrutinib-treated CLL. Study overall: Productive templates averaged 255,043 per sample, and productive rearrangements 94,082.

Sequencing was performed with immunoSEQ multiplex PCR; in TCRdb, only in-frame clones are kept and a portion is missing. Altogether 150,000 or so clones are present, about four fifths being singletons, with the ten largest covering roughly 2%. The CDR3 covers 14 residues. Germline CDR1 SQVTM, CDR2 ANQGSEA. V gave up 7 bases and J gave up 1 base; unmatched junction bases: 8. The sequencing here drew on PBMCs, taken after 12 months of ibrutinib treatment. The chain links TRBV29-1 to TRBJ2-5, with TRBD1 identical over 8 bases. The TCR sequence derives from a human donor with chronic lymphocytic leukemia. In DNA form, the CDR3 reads TGCAGCGCCGAGGACAGGGCGTTCCAAGAGACCCAGTACTTC. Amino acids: CSAEDRAFQETQYF.